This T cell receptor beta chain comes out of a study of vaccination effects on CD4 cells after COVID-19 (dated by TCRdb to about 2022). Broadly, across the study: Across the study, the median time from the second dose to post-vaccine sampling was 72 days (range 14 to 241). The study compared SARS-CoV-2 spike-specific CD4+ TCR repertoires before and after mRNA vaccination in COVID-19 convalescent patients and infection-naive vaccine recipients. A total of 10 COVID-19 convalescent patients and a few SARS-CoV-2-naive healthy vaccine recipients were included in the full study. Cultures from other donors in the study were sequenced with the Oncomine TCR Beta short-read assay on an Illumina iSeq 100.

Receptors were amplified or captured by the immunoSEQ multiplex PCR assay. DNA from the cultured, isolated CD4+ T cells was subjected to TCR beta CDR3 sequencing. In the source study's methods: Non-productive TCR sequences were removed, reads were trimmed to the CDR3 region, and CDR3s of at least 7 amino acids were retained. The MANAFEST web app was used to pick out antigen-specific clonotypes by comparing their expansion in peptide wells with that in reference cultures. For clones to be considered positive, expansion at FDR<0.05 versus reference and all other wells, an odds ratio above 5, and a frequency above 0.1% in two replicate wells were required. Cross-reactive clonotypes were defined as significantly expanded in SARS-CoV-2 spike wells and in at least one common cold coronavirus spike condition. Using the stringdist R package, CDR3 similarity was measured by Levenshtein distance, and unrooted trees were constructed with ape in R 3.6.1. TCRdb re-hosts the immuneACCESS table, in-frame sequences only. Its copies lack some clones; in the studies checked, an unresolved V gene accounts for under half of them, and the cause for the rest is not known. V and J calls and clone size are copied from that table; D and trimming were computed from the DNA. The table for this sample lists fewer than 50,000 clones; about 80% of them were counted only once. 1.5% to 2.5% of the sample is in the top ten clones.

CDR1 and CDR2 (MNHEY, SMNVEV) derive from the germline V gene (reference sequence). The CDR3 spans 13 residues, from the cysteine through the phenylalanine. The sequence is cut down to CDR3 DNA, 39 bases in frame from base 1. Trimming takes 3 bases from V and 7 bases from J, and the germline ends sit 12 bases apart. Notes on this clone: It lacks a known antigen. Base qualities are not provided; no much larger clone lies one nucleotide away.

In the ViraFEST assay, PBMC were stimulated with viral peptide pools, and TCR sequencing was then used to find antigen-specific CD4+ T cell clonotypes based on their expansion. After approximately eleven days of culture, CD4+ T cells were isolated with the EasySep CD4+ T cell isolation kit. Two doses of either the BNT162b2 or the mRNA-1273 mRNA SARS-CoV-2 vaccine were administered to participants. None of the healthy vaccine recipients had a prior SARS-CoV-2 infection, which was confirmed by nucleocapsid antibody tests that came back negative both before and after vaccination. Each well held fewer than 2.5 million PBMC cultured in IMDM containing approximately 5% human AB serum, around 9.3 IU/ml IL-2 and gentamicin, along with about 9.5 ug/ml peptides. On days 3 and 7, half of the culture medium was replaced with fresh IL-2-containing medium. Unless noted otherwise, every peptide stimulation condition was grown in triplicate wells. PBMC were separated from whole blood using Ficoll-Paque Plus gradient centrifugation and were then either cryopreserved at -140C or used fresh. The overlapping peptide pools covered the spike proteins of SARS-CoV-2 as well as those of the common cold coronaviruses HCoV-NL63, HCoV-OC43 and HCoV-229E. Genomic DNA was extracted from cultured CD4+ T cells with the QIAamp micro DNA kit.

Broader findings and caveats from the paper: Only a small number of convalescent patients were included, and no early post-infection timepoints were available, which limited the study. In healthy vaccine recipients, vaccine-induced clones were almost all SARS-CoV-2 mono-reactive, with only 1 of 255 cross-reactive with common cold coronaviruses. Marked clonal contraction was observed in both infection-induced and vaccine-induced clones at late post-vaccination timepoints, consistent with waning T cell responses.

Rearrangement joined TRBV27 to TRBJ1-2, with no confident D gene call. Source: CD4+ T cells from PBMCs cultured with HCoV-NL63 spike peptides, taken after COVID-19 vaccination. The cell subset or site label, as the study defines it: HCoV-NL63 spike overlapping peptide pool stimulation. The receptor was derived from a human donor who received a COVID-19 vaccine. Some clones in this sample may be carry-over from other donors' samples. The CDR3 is CASSFLGGSGYTF. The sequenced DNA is TGTGCCAGCAGTTTTTTGGGAGGGAGTGGCTACACCTTC.